The source of this TCR beta chain is a study of human T cells and chemical hapten exposure. At the level of the study: Slight volume differences across pooled libraries mainly accounted for varying per-sample TCR yields.

As for time point: patch test 1, 2 weeks after DPC sensitization. Specified treatment: therapeutic diphenylcyclopropenone sensitization with weekly scalp DPC. Using its own MiXCR run on the RACE reads, TCRdb lists one record per CDR3 protein. Of about 120,000 distinct CDR3 sequences listed, approximately 14% are singletons. Germline values: CDR1 MNHNS, CDR2 SASEGT. The CDR3 totals 14 residues. V was trimmed by 7 bases and J by 6 bases, leaving 13 bases between them. This clonotype was obtained from a young man with alopecia areata. Some clones in this sample may be carry-over from other donors' samples. The chain is built from TRBV6-1 and TRBJ2-6; a possible D gene is TRBD1 (6 bases). Sequencing used whole blood, obtained in connection with sensitization to the hapten diphenylcyclopropenone (DPC). The CDR3 region is CASNTGTTANVLTF. The CDR3 DNA follows: TGTGCCAGCAACACTGGGACAACGGCCAACGTCCTGACTTTC.